These 2 T cell receptor beta chains came from one sample sequenced in a study of Graves' ophthalmopathy and Graves' hyperthyroidism. Amplified TCR beta CDR3 regions were obtained using RNA transcripts as template. First-round RT-PCR used HTBI primers; second-round multiplex PCR followed. TCRdb re-derived calls from the multiplex PCR reads in MiXCR, one entry per CDR3 protein. The table shows 650,000 to 800,000 distinct CDR3 sequences, with about 41% occurring only once. Sequencing was carried out using peripheral blood. Receptors were obtained from an adult man with Graves' ophthalmopathy.

This chain joins TRBV28 and TRBJ2-7; TRBD1 matches at 7 bases. V dropped 5 bases and J dropped 3; count of bases not matched to a gene: 7. The CDR3 length is 14 residues. CDR1 and CDR2 (germline): MDHEN, SYDVKM. The CDR3 DNA reads TGTGCCAGCAGTCCGGGACAGATCCTCTACGAGCAGTACTTC. Protein sequence: CASSPGQILYEQYF.

There are a few counts of this clonotype. The chain has TRBV30 and TRBJ1-1; D not resolved. The ends were cut back, 3 bases at V and 1 base at J, with 6 bases in the middle. CDR1 is GTSNPN and CDR2 is SVGIG in the germline V gene (reference sequence). CDR3 length: 12 residues. In DNA, the CDR3 is TGTGCCTGGAGAAGGAAGAACACTGAAGCTTTCTTT. The encoded protein is CAWRRKNTEAFF.